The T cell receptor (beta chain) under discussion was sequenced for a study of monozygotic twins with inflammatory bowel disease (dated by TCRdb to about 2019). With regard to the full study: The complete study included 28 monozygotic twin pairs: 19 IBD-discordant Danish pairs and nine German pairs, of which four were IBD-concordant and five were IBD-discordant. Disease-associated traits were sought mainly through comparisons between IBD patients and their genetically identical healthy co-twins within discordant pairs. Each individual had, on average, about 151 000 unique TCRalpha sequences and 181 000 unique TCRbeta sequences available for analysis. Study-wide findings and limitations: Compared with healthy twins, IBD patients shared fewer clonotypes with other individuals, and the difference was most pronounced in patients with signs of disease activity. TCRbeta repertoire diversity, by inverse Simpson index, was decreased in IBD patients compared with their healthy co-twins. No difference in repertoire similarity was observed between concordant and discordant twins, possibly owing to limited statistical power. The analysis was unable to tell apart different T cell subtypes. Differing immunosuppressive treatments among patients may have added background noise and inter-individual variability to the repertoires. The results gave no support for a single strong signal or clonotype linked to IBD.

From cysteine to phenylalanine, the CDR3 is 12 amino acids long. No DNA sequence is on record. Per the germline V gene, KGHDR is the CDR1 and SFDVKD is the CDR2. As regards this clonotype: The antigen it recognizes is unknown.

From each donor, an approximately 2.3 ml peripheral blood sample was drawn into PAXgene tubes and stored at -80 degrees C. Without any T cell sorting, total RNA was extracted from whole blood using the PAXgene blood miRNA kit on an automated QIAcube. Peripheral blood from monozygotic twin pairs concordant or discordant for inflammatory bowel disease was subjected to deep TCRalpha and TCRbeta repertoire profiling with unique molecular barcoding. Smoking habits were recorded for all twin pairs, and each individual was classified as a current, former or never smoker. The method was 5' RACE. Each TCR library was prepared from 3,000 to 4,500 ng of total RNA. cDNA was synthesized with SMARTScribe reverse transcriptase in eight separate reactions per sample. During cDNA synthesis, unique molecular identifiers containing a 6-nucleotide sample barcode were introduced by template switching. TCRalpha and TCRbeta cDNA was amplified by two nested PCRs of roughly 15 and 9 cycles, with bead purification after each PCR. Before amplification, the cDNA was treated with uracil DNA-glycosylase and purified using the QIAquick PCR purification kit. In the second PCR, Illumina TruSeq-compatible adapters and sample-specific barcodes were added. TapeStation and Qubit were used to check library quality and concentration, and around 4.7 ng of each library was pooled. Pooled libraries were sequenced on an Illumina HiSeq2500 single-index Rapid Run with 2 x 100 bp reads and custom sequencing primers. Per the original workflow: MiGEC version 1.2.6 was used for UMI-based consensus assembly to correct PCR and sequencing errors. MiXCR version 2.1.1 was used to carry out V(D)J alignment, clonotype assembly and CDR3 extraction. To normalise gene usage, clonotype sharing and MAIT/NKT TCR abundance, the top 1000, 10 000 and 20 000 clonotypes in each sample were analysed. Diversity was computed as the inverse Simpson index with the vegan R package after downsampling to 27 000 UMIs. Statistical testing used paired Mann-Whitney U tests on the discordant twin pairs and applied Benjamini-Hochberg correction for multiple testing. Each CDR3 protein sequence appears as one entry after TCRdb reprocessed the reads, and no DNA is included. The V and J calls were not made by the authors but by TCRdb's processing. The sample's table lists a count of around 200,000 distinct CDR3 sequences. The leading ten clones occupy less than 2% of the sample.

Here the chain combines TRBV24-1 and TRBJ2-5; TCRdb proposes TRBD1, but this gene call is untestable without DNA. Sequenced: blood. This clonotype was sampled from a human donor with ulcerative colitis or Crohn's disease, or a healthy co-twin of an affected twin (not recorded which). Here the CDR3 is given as CATGGGSETQYF.